This T cell receptor beta chain was captured in a study of B cell selection in AIRE deficiency. Germline lookup yields CDR1 SEHNR and CDR2 FQNEAQ (reference sequence). This CDR3 has 15 amino acids. The V end was cut by 3 bases, the J end by 0 bases, with 9 bases between. Repertoires were generated with immunoSEQ multiplex PCR, while TCRdb's copy carries only in-frame clones and drops some. Of 20,000 to 25,000 clones listed, about 98% are singletons. Conventional CD4 T cells were sorted as CD4+CD127+ cells. The chain employs TRBV7-9 and TRBJ2-1, with D hard to call. Sequenced sample: conventional CD4+ T cells sorted from PBMCs. The TCR was taken from a human donor with AIRE deficiency. The CDR3 DNA is TGTGCCAGCAGCTTGGGAACCCACTCCTACAATGAGCAGTTCTTC. Its translation: CASSLGTHSYNEQFF.